The next 24 T cell receptor beta chains were all read from a single sample in a study of T cell responses to AZD1222 COVID-19 vaccine. Using immunoSEQ multiplex PCR, the repertoire was profiled, and TCRdb retains in-frame clones only, with some absent. The sample lists roughly 160,000 clones, 90% to 95% seen once, with 1.5% to 2% in the top ten. This specimen was peripheral blood, taken on day 0 of AZD1222 vaccination. These receptors were taken from an adult in good health.

The CDR3 DNA reads TGCAGCGCACCAGCGAACACCGGGGAGCTGTTTTTT. Translation gives CSAPANTGELFF. The gene calls are TRBV29-1 and TRBJ2-2, with no clear D. CDR3 length equals 12 residues. V gave up 7 bases and J gave up 0 bases, with 6 bases separating them. The V gene's germline CDR1 is SQVTM and CDR2 ANQGSEA.

The rearrangement joins TRBV28 to TRBJ1-2; D is perhaps TRBD1 (5 bases). Trimming cost V 8 bases and J 0 bases, with 16 bases left between them. The CDR3 contains 15 residues. CDR1 MDHEN and CDR2 SYDVKM come from the germline V gene. The CDR3 nucleotides are TGTGCCAGCCGGGGCAGCCAACTCTCTAACTATGGCTACACCTTC. It is translated as CASRGSQLSNYGYTF.

CDR3 DNA: TGTGCCAGCAAACTACTTGAGGTCGAGCAGTACTTC. Residues: CASKLLEVEQYF. The chain couples TRBV11-3 to TRBJ2-7; D gene ambiguous. The CDR3 contains 12 residues. The V gene lost 7 bases and the J gene lost 6 bases, with 13 bases spanning the gap. The V gene's germline CDR1 is SGHNT and CDR2 YENEEA.

The chain links TRBV3-1 (or the pseudogene TRBV3-2) to TRBJ1-2; D is ambiguous. V was clipped by 3 bases and J by 6 bases, with 11 bases between them. This CDR3 contains 13 residues. The germline CDR1 and CDR2 sequences are LGHDT and YNNKEL (reference sequence). CDR3 region: CASSQATSNGYTF. In nucleotides, the CDR3 is TGTGCCAGCAGCCAGGCTACCTCTAATGGCTACACCTTC.

The chain has TRBV2 and TRBJ1-6; 7 bases fit TRBD1. After removal of 4 bases from V and 4 bases from J, the junction contained 1 base not matched to a gene. CDR1 is SNHLY and CDR2 is FYNNEI in the germline V gene. The length of the CDR3 is 14 residues. CDR3 sequence (DNA): TGTGCCAGCAGTGGGGACAGATATAATTCACCCCTCCACTTT. Protein sequence: CASSGDRYNSPLHF.

The chain carries TRBV6-1 and TRBJ2-7; D could derive from TRBD1 or TRBD2 (6 bases each). The CDR3 is 13 residues long. Trimming took 1 base from V and 3 from J, leaving 7 bases between them. The germline V gene has CDR1 MNHNS and CDR2 SASEGT. Written as DNA, the CDR3 is TGTGCCAGCAGTGAAGAGGGGGGCTACGAGCAGTACTTC. Its translation: CASSEEGGYEQYF.

The rearrangement uses TRBV5-1 and TRBJ2-3; 8 bases map to TRBD2. The CDR3 totals 17 residues. With V trimmed by 4 bases and J by 6 bases, 16 bases remained unmatched. Germline V gene lookup returns CDR1 SGHRS and CDR2 YFSETQ. In DNA, the CDR3 is TGCGCCAGCAGCCCCGGAGGAGCGGGGGTCCCAGGTGATACGCAGTATTTT. Amino acid sequence: CASSPGGAGVPGDTQYF.

The genes are TRBV19 and TRBJ1-4, with 7 bases aligning to TRBD1. Germline V gene data show CDR1 as LNHDA and CDR2 as SQIVND (reference sequence). The V gene end was trimmed by 4 bases and the J gene end by 4 bases; junction bases not matched to a gene: 3. The CDR3 loop spans 14 amino acids. In nucleotides, the CDR3 is TGTGCCAGTAGTAGGACAGGCAATAATGAAAAACTGTTTTTT. It translates to CASSRTGNNEKLFF.

This clone was found a few times. The rearrangement links TRBV28 to TRBJ2-5, with 7 bases identical to TRBD2. The junction had 2 bases not matched to a gene; V was cut back by 5 bases and J by 5 bases. Germline CDR1 is MDHEN and CDR2 is SYDVKM. The CDR3 has 12 amino acids. The CDR3 here is CASSQLAETQYF. CDR3 nucleotide sequence: TGTGCCAGCAGTCAACTAGCGGAGACCCAGTACTTC.

The gene calls are TRBV6-2 or TRBV6-3 and TRBJ2-1; no reliable D call. CDR3 length: 19 residues. The germline gives CDR1 MNHEY, CDR2 SVGEGT. Trimming cost V 2 bases and J 6 bases, with 26 bases left between them. The CDR3 nucleotides read TGTGCCAGCAGTTACGACCGTCCCCTAGAGTTCATTAAGAGCAATGAGCAGTTCTTC. Translated, it gives CASSYDRPLEFIKSNEQFF.

The chain links TRBV5-6 to TRBJ2-1; 12 nucleotides agree with TRBD2. V lost 2 bases and J lost 5; bases outside the gene matches: 11. Germline V lookup: CDR1 SGHDT, CDR2 YYEEEE. There are 18 residues in the CDR3. The CDR3 protein is CASSLSLASGGENNEQFF. The DNA of the CDR3 is TGTGCCAGCAGCTTAAGTCTGGCTAGCGGGGGGGAAAACAATGAGCAGTTCTTC.

The chain has TRBV7-2 and TRBJ1-1; no clear D. Trimming pared 0 bases from V and 4 bases from J, leaving 9 bases between. The length of the CDR3 is 14 residues. Germline V lookup: CDR1 SGHTA, CDR2 FQGNSA. CDR3 DNA: TGTGCCAGCAGCTTAGCCGGGGTACCCACTGAAGCTTTCTTT. Translating it yields CASSLAGVPTEAFF.

The genes are TRBV12-5 and TRBJ1-1, with 8 nucleotides matching TRBD1. The CDR3 runs 14 residues. CDR1 is LGHNT and CDR2 is FRNRAP in the germline V gene. J was trimmed by 4 bases and V by 4 bases; bases with no gene match: 5. The CDR3, as DNA: TGTGCTAGTGGTTCGACAGGGGATCCCACTGAAGCTTTCTTT. This gives the protein CASGSTGDPTEAFF.

J is TRBJ2-7 and V is TRBV19; 8 bases match TRBD1. CDR1 LNHDA and CDR2 SQIVND come from the germline V gene (reference sequence). The CDR3 is made up of 15 amino acids. The V segment lost 5 bases and the J segment 3 bases; nucleotides outside the gene matches: 9. CDR3 sequence (DNA): TGTGCCAGTAGTTCTCAGGACAGGGTCTACTACGAGCAGTACTTC. Its translation is CASSSQDRVYYEQYF.

Here the CDR3 DNA reads TGCGCCAGCAGCTTGGGGCCTGATGGGCCCCAGCATTTT. Its translation is CASSLGPDGPQHF. The chain has TRBV5-1 and TRBJ1-5; D gene ambiguous. The V end lost 0 bases, the J end lost 9 bases, and 10 bases lay between the germline ends. Germline V gene data show CDR1 as SGHRS and CDR2 as YFSETQ. The CDR3 contains 13 residues.

This chain connects TRBV30 to TRBJ2-7; perhaps D is TRBD1 or TRBD2 (5 bases each). Trimming took off 3 bases at V and 10 bases at J, with 13 bases between the two ends. The CDR3 covers 11 residues. Per the germline V gene, CDR1 is GTSNPN and CDR2 is SVGIG (reference sequence). The CDR3 loop reads CAWSPGASQYF. The CDR3 region has the DNA TGTGCCTGGAGCCCCGGGGCCTCTCAGTACTTC.

This clone was seen only a few times. The CDR3, as DNA: TGTGCCAGCAGCGCCAGTTTCGGGAGGAGCGACAATGAGCAGTTCTTC. It encodes CASSASFGRSDNEQFF. V gene TRBV9 combines with J gene TRBJ2-1; 7 bases line up with TRBD2. Germline trimming cut 3 bases from V and 5 bases from J; bases unmatched to any gene: 11. The CDR3 length is 16 residues. Germline V gene sequence: CDR1 SGDLS, CDR2 YYNGEE.

The chain joins TRBV19 to TRBJ1-1, with D unresolved. This CDR3 comprises 11 residues. Germline V CDR1 and CDR2: LNHDA, SQIVND (reference sequence). V lost 11 bases and J lost 8, with 15 bases in between. The CDR3 region is CASKAGAEAFF. Here the CDR3 DNA reads TGTGCCTCAAAAGCCGGAGCAGAAGCTTTCTTT.

This clone was seen only once. The genes are TRBV27 and TRBJ1-5; maybe TRBD1 (5 bases). This CDR3 is 14 amino acids long. Per the germline V gene, CDR1 is MNHEY and CDR2 is SMNVEV (reference sequence). V was pared by 6 bases and J by 1 base, with 10 bases between. CDR3 amino acids: CASSTGPSNQPQHF. Written as DNA, the CDR3 is TGTGCCAGCAGCACAGGCCCGAGCAATCAGCCCCAGCATTTT.

The rearrangement links TRBV18 to TRBJ2-7; tentatively, D is TRBD1 or TRBD2 (5 bases each). V lost 4 bases and J lost 5, with 15 bases in between. The germline gives CDR1 KGHSH, CDR2 LQKENI. The CDR3 is 14 amino acids. The CDR3 DNA sequence: TGTGCCAGCTCACTAAGAGGGGATCAGAACGAGCAGTACTTC. It specifies CASSLRGDQNEQYF.

J is TRBJ1-2 and V is TRBV6-1; 9 bases line up with TRBD1. This CDR3 is built from 16 residues. Trimming removed 4 bases from V and 0 bases from J; junction bases left unmatched: 6. The germline V gene encodes CDR1 MNHNS and CDR2 SASEGT. The CDR3 bases are TGTGCCAGCAGTGGCCCGGGACAGGGAGCTAACTATGGCTACACCTTC. It encodes CASSGPGQGANYGYTF.

V usage is TRBV28 and J usage is TRBJ1-2, with D unclear. Trimming pared 6 bases from V and 4 bases from J, leaving 12 bases between. CDR1 MDHEN and CDR2 SYDVKM come from the germline V gene. The CDR3 is 13 residues long. CDR3 coding DNA: TGTGCCAGCAGCAAATATGCTAGCTATGGCTACACCTTC. Residues: CASSKYASYGYTF.

This chain uses TRBV5-8 with TRBJ2-7; TRBD2 aligns across 7 bases. The CDR3 runs 14 residues. Germline V gene sequence: CDR1 SGHTS, CDR2 YDEGEE. With 4 bases clipped from V and 6 bases from J, the junction kept 10 bases outside the gene matches. CDR3 loop: CASSPGEGLSEQYF. The CDR3 coding sequence is TGTGCCAGCAGCCCGGGGGAGGGCTTGAGCGAGCAGTACTTC.

The chain recombines TRBV19 with TRBJ2-7, with TRBD1 matching 9 bases. V was clipped by 3 bases and J by 4 bases; unmatched bases: 16. CDR1 is LNHDA, CDR2 SQIVND, per germline (reference sequence). This CDR3 region has 18 residues. CDR3 sequence reads: CASSILSTGGPNYYEQYF. Written as DNA, the CDR3 is TGTGCCAGTAGTATCCTGTCGACAGGGGGTCCTAATTATTACGAGCAGTACTTC.